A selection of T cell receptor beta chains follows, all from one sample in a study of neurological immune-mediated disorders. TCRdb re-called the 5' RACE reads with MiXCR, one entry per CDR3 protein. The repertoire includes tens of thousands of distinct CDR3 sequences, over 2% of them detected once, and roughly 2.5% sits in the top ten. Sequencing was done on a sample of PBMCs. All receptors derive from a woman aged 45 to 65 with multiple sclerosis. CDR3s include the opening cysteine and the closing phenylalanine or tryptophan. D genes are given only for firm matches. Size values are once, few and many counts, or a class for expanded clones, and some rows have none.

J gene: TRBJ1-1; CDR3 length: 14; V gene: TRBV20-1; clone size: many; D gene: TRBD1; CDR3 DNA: TGCAGTGCTAGACGAGGACAGGGATACCCTGAAGCTTTCTTT; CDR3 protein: CSARRGQGYPEAFF
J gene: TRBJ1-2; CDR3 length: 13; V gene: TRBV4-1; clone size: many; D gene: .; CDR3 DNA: TGCGCCAGCAGCCAAGATCGTGGGGATGGCTACACCTTC; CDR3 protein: CASSQDRGDGYTF
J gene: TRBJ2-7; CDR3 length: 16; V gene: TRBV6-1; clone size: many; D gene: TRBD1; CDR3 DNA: TGTGCCAGCAGCCCACTAGGGACAGGGGAGACCTACGAGCAGTACTTC; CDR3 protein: CASSPLGTGETYEQYF
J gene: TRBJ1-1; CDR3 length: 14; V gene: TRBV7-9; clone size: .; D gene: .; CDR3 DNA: TGTGCCAGCAGCTTAGGCTCAGGTTTCACTGAAGCTTTCTTT; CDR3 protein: CASSLGSGFTEAFF
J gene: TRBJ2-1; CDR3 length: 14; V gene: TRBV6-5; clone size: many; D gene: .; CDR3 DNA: TGTGCCAGCAGCACCTCGTTAGGGAGCTTGGGGCAGTTCTTC; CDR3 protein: CASSTSLGSLGQFF
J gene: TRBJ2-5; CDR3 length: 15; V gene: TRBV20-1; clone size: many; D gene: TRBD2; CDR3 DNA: TGCAGTGCTAGTGATAGCGGGAGAAGCCAAGAGACCCAGTACTTC; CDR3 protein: CSASDSGRSQETQYF
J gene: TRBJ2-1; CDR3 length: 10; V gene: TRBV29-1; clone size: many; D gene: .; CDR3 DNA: TGCAGCGCAGGGGCCGATGAGCAGTTCTTC; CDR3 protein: CSAGADEQFF
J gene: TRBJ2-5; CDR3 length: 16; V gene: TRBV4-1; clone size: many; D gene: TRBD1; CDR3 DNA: TGCGCCAGCAGCCAACCGAGGGACAGGGCCGGTGAGACCCAGTACTTC; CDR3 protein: CASSQPRDRAGETQYF
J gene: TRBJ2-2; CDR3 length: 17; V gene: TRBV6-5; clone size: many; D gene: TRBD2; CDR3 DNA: TGTGCCAGCAAACCGACTAGCGGGGGCAGGAACACCGGGGAGCTGTTTTTT; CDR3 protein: CASKPTSGGRNTGELFF
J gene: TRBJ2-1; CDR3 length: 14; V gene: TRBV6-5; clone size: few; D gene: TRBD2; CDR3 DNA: TGTGCCAGCAGTTCCGGACTAGCGGCCAATGAGCAGTTCTTC; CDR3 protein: CASSSGLAANEQFF
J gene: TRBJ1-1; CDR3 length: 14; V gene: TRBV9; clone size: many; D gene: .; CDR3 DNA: TGTGCCAGCAGCCTTCTGGGGGGGAACACTGAAGCTTTCTTT; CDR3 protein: CASSLLGGNTEAFF
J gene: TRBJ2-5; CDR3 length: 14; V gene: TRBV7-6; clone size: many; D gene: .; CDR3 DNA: TGTGCCAGCAGCTCCGGAGTAGGCCAAGAGACCCAGTACTTC; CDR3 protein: CASSSGVGQETQYF
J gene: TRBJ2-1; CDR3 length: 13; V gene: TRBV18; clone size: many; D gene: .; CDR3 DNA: TGTGCCAGCTCACCAGGGGGTGAGCCCTTAAGGTTCTTC; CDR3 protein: CASSPGGEPLRFF
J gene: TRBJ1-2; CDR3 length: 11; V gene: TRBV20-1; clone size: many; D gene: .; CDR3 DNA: TGCAGTGCTAAATGGAGGGGTGGCTACACCTTC; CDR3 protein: CSAKWRGGYTF
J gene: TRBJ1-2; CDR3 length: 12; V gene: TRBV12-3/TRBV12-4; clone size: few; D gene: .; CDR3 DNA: TGTGCCAGCAGCCCGGTTTTTTTGGGCTACACCTTC; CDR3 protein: CASSPVFLGYTF
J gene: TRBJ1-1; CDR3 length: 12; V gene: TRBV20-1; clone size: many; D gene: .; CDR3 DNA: TGCAGTGCTAATAAACCGGGGACTGAAGCTTTCTTT; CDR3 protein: CSANKPGTEAFF
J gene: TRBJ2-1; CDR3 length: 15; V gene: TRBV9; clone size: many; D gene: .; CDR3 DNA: TGTGCCAGCAGCGGCGGGACGAGCTCCTACAATGAGCAGTTCTTC; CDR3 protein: CASSGGTSSYNEQFF
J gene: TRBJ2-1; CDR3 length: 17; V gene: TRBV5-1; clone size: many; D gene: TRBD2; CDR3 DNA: TGCGCCAGCAGCTACACCCCGGCTAGCGGGGGTGGCAATGAGCAGTTCTTC; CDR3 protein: CASSYTPASGGGNEQFF
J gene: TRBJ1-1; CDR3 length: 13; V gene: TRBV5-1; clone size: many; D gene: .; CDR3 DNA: TGCGCCAGCAGCTTTGGCAGGAACACTGAAGCTTTCTTT; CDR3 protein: CASSFGRNTEAFF
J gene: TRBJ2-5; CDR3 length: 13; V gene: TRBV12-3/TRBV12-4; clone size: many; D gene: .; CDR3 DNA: TGTGCCAGCAGTTCAAGAAACCAAGAGACCCAGTACTTC; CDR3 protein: CASSSRNQETQYF
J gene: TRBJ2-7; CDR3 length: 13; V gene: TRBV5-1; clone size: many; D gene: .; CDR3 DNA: TGCGCCAGCAGCCTGACAGGTCCGTACGAGCAGTACTTC; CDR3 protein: CASSLTGPYEQYF
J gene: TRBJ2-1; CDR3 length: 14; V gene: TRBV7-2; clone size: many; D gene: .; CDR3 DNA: TGTGCCAGCAGCCTAGTCACAGGGAACAATGAGCAGTTCTTC; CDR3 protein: CASSLVTGNNEQFF
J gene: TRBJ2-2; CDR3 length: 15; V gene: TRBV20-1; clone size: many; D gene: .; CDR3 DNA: TGCAGTGCTAGAAAACGGATTGTTGACCCCGGGGAGCTGTTTTTT; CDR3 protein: CSARKRIVDPGELFF
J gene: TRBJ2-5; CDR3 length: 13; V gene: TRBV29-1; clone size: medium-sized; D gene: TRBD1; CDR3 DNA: TGCAGCGTTGAGGGACAGGCACAAGAGACCCAGTACTTC; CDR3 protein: CSVEGQAQETQYF
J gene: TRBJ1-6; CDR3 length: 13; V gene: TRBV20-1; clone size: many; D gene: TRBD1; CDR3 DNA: TGCAGTGCTAACCTACAGGGGGATTCACCCCTCCACTTT; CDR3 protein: CSANLQGDSPLHF
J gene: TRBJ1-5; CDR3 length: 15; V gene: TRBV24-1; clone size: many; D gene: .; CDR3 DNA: TGTGCCACCAGTAACGACCGGGATTCCTATCAGCCCCAGCATTTT; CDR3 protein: CATSNDRDSYQPQHF
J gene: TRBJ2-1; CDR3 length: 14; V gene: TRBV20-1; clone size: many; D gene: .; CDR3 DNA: TGCAGTGCTAGCGGAATAGGTTCCTACAATGAGCAGTTCTTC; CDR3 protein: CSASGIGSYNEQFF
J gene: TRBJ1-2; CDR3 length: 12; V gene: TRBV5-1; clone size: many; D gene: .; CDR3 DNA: TGCGCCAGCAGTGAGGGGTTCGGTGGCTACACCTTC; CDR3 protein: CASSEGFGGYTF
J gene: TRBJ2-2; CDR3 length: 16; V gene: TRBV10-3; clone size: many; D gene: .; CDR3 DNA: TGTGCCATCAGTGAGTCTCGGGTTACGAACACCGGGGAGCTGTTTTTT; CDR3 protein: CAISESRVTNTGELFF
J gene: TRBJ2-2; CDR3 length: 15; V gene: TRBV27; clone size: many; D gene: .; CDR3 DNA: TGTGCCAGCAGTTTATCGACAGGTGCTGTCGGGGAGCTGTTTTTT; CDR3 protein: CASSLSTGAVGELFF
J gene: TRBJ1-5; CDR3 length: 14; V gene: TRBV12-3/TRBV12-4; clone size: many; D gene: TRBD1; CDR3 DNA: TGTGCCAGCAGTTGGGACAGGGTGGATCAGCCCCAGCATTTT; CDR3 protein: CASSWDRVDQPQHF
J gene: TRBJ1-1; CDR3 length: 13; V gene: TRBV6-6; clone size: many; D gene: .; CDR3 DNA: TGTGCCAGCAGTCCCAGACAAAACACTGAAGCTTTCTTT; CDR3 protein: CASSPRQNTEAFF
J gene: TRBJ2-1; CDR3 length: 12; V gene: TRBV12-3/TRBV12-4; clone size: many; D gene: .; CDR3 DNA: TGTGCCAGCAGTTTTCGGGCCCATGAGCAGTTCTTC; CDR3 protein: CASSFRAHEQFF
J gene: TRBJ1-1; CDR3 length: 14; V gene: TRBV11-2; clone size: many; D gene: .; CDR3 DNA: TGTGCCAGCAGCTTAGTTGGGAAAAACACTGAAGCTTTCTTT; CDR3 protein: CASSLVGKNTEAFF
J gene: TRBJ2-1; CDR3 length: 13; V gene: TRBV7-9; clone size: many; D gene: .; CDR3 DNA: TGTGCCAGCAGCTTAGTGGGAAGGACAGAGCAGTTCTTC; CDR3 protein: CASSLVGRTEQFF
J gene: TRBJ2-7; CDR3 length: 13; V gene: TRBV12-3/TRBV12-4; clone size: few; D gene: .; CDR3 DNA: TGTGCCAGCAGTTGGGGGTTTTCCTACGAGCAGTACTTC; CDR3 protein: CASSWGFSYEQYF
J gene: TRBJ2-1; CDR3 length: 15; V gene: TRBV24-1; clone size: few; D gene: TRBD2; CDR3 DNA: TGTGCCACCGGAGATAGCGGGAGGGGGTACAATGAGCAGTTCTTC; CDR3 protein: CATGDSGRGYNEQFF
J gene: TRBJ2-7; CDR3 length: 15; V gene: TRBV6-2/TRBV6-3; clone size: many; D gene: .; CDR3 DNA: TGTGCCAGCTTCTCCGGAGGACTAAGGTCCTACGAGCAGTACTTC; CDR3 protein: CASFSGGLRSYEQYF
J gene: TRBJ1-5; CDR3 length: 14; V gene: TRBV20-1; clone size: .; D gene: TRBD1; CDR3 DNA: TGCAGTGCTAGCCGGGACAGGGGTCCCAAGCCCCAGCATTTT; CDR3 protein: CSASRDRGPKPQHF